This TCR beta chain was identified in a study of T cell responses to AZD1222 COVID-19 vaccine. Study-level results: Across spike, vaccine-associated CD4 TCRs were found, dominant at 160-218 and 743-854. Clonal diversity was possibly underestimated, and white British individuals and females predominated among donors.

Produced via immunoSEQ multiplex PCR; TCRdb's table is partial and in-frame only. The table has about 180,000 clones, around 91% seen once; the top ten hold about 6.9%. About this clone: Its antigen is currently unknown.

Germline values: CDR1 SGHTS, CDR2 YDEGEE. Trimming removed 7 bases from V and 5 bases from J; junction bases left unmatched: 4. CDR3 length: 12 amino acids. The sequence was obtained from an adult in good health. The sequenced sample was peripheral blood, obtained on day 0 of AZD1222 vaccination. This rearrangement joins TRBV5-8 to TRBJ2-3; 7 bases align to TRBD1. The CDR3 here is CASLRGLDTQYF. The CDR3 nucleotides read TGTGCCAGCCTCAGGGGGTTAGATACGCAGTATTTT.